Presented here are 9 T cell receptor beta chains from one specimen sequenced in a study of T cell responses to AZD1222 COVID-19 vaccine. Profiled with immunoSEQ multiplex PCR; TCRdb holds only in-frame clones, not every one. The sample consists of about 93,000 clones, over 75% of them appearing once. Here the sequenced sample was peripheral blood, taken 28 days after the second AZD1222 dose. Receptor source: an adult who received the AZD1222 COVID-19 vaccine.

The V gene is TRBV7-2, the J gene TRBJ2-3; the D is unclear. Deletions cut 5 bases from V and 6 bases from J, with 18 bases between. Germline V gives CDR1 SGHTA, CDR2 FQGNSA. The CDR3 consists of 15 residues. This CDR3 reads CASSLTSRIVDTQYF. CDR3 nucleotide sequence: TGTGCCAGCAGCCTCACGTCCAGGATCGTTGATACGCAGTATTTT.

J is TRBJ2-3 and V is TRBV19, with TRBD2 identical over 10 bases. CDR1 and CDR2 from the germline V gene are LNHDA and SQIVND (reference sequence). The V and J ends lost 5 bases and 2 bases, in that order; junction bases with no gene match: 7. CDR3 length: 16 residues. CDR3 DNA sequence: TGTGCCAGTAGTCCGCGGACTAGCGGCCCCACAGATACGCAGTATTTT. It codes for CASSPRTSGPTDTQYF.

The rearrangement uses TRBV4-2 and TRBJ2-5; D possibly corresponds to TRBD2 (5 bases). The V and J ends lost 4 bases and 7 bases respectively, with 19 bases between them. The CDR3 contains 15 residues. Per the germline V gene, CDR1 is LGHNA and CDR2 is YNFKEQ. The CDR3: CASSRIEDSSGTQYF. The DNA for the CDR3 is TGTGCCAGCAGCCGAATTGAGGACTCTTCGGGGACCCAGTACTTC.

This chain links TRBV6-2 or TRBV6-3 with TRBJ1-5, with TRBD1 identical over 10 bases. V gave up 6 bases and J gave up 2 bases; unmatched junction bases: 10. The CDR3 consists of 17 residues. The germline CDR1 and CDR2 sequences are MNHEY and SVGEGT. The CDR3 is CASSLRDRGYGNQPQHF. The DNA of the CDR3 is TGTGCCAGCAGCCTCCGGGACAGGGGTTACGGCAATCAGCCCCAGCATTTT.

This clone was counted only a few times. J is TRBJ2-5 and V is TRBV3-1 (or the pseudogene TRBV3-2), with 8 bases matching TRBD2. The CDR3 is 15 amino acids. Germline V gene lookup returns CDR1 LGHDT and CDR2 YNNKEL (reference sequence). The J segment lost 5 bases and the V segment lost 4 bases, leaving 9 bases of the junction unmatched. The CDR3 DNA is TGTGCCAGCAGCCTCACAGCGGGAGAAGTGGAGACCCAGTACTTC. Translated: CASSLTAGEVETQYF.

The chain recombines TRBV3-1 (or the pseudogene TRBV3-2) with TRBJ2-1; tentatively, D is TRBD1 or TRBD2 (5 bases each). Germline CDR1 is LGHDT and CDR2 is YNNKEL (reference sequence). The V gene lost 0 bases and the J gene lost 7 bases, with 16 bases spanning the gap. The CDR3 covers 16 residues. This CDR3 is CASSQEGTGQPNEQFF. Written as DNA, the CDR3 is TGTGCCAGCAGCCAAGAGGGAACGGGGCAGCCAAATGAGCAGTTCTTC.

The CDR3 DNA sequence: TGTGCCAGCAGTGAATGGAGGGGGGCTCCGAACACTGAAGCTTTCTTT. Translation: CASSEWRGAPNTEAFF. The gene calls are TRBV2 and TRBJ1-1; tentatively, D is TRBD1 (6 bases). Per the germline V gene, CDR1 is SNHLY and CDR2 is FYNNEI. The V end lost 2 bases, the J end lost 1 base, and 14 bases lay between the germline ends. There are 16 residues in the CDR3. Full variable domain (outside the CDR3, taken from reference TRBV2 and TRBJ1-1): EPEVTQTPSHQVTQMGQEVILRCVPISNHLYFYWYRQILGQKVEFLVSFYNNEISEKSEIFDDQFSVERPDGSNFTLKIRSTKLEDSAMYFCASSEWRGAPNTEAFFGQGTRLTVV.

The rearrangement uses TRBV6-5 and TRBJ1-2, with D uncertain. Trimming stripped 5 bases from V and 8 bases from J, with 18 bases between. CDR3 size: 14 residues. Germline V CDR1 and CDR2: MNHEY, SVGAGI. CDR3 bases: TGTGCCAGCAGTAACCCCCGGACGACGGGAGGCTACACCTTC. Translated, it gives CASSNPRTTGGYTF.

This clone was detected a few times. This rearrangement joins TRBV6-2 or TRBV6-3 to TRBJ1-5; 9 bases line up with TRBD1. The CDR3 covers 15 residues. Germline lookup yields CDR1 MNHEY and CDR2 SVGEGT. The trim removed 5 bases at V and 4 bases at J, leaving 6 bases unmatched. This chain's CDR3 is CASSNRDRANQPQHF. DNA of the CDR3: TGTGCCAGCAGTAACCGGGACAGGGCAAATCAGCCCCAGCATTTT.